This paragraph reports one T cell receptor beta chain. Original processing methods: The authors estimated nucleated cell counts from reference gene primer amplification. Clones were sequenced by immunoSEQ multiplex PCR, and TCRdb holds only the in-frame ones, with some missing. Clone size and the V and J calls come from that table; the DNA yielded D and trimming. This sample has roughly 200,000 clones, with approximately 90% found just once. The data were obtained in a study of blood T cell repertoires in COVID-19. Across the study: Researchers got acute and convalescent COVID-19 samples from the United States, Italy and Spain. Sample material is recorded as cDNA or gDNA derived from T cells, B-cell-depleted T cells, or PBMCs.

The sample consisted of peripheral blood. This clonotype was sampled from a man between 60 and 75 years old who had recovered from COVID-19.

For the CDR3, the DNA is TGCGCCAGCAGCTGGACTAGCGGGAGTACCGGGGAGCTGTTTTTT. Translated: CASSWTSGSTGELFF. The chain uses TRBV5-1 and TRBJ2-2; 13 bases fit TRBD2. J lost 5 bases, V lost 3 bases, and 1 base had no gene match. Germline CDR1 SGHRS, CDR2 YFSETQ. CDR3 length: 15 residues.